This TCR beta chain originates from a study of T cell responses to AZD1222 COVID-19 vaccine. About the research overall: Pooled samples include second doses given at about 4 or 12 weeks.

The table came from immunoSEQ multiplex PCR; TCRdb's copy has only in-frame clones and leaves some out. The table shows about 140,000 clones, with less than 95% occurring only once. On this clone itself: The antigen is undetermined.

General study points: Recipients of AZD1222 seropositive at baseline numbered only 6 or 7.

Sample: peripheral blood, taken on day 0 of AZD1222 vaccination. This clonotype was sampled from an adult in good health.

CDR3 in amino acids: CAWSTGNRGYGYTF. The CDR3 DNA is TGTGCCTGGAGTACAGGGAATCGGGGCTATGGCTACACCTTC. The chain is built from TRBV30 and TRBJ1-2; weak D call: TRBD1 (6 bases). Germline CDR1 GTSNPN, CDR2 SVGIG (reference sequence). Trimming removed 2 bases from V and 4 bases from J, with 14 bases in between. The CDR3 extends over 14 amino acids.